This note documents a single T cell receptor (beta chain) sequence. Its antigen target is currently unknown. Base qualities are not at hand, and no much larger clone is one base apart. Libraries were made using the immunoSEQ multiplex PCR assay. The multiplex PCR relied on a mix of 60 forward primers for TCR Vbeta segments and 13 reverse primers for TCR Jbeta segments. A multiplex PCR assay on genomic DNA amplified the CDR3 region of rearranged TCR beta genes. The amplified TCR beta libraries were sequenced on the Illumina HiSeq System as 87-base-pair reads. From the authors' description of their analysis: Across the 500 to 850 repertoires, a later analysis counted roughly 77 million unique TCR beta chains, about 10 million of which were shared by at least two donors. A nearest-neighbor algorithm error-corrected the raw reads and collapsed the reads into unique sequences, merging closely related sequences to remove PCR and sequencing errors. V, D and J gene segments were assigned by aligning CDR3 sequences to IMGT reference sequences. Each retained sequence needed at least a six-nucleotide match to both a V gene segment and a J gene segment. Rearrangements were called productive when the CDR3 lacked stop codons and stayed in frame with V and J; all others were non-productive. CDR3 was defined according to IMGT convention as the region running from the second conserved V-encoded cysteine to the conserved J-encoded phenylalanine. Sequences without an unambiguous match to a single V gene segment were excluded from the earlier analysis of 587 of the donors. In an earlier analysis of around 590 of the donors, a V segment was called functional when productive rearrangements were above 56.7%, and segregating when the standard deviation between donors exceeded 5%. To diagnose cytomegalovirus status from the catalog of TCR beta chain sequences, a statistical classification framework was built. A later analysis assigned V and J genes by comparing TCR nucleotide sequences with IMGT/GENE-DB human TR gene sequences. A later analysis assigned CDR3 sequences and most-parsimonious VDJ recombination scenarios with the TCRdist pipeline. In a later analysis, each TCR beta chain was defined by its CDR3 amino acid sequence together with its V-gene family, and reads without a unique V-gene family were excluded. A later analysis removed 550 to 700 highly shared, low-generation-probability nucleotide sequences to deal with suspected cross-contamination and a sequencing artifact. A later analysis calculated a clonal expansion index for each public chain from normalized within-repertoire ranks of inferred template counts. A later analysis computed generation probabilities with a VDJ recombination model fitted to out-of-frame rearrangements, and checked the results against IGoR. In a later analysis, TCR-TCR, TCR-HLA and TCR-CMV co-occurrence was scored with hypergeometric tests, and a repertoire-size bias correction was applied to TCR pairs. A later analysis estimated false discovery rates by permuting HLA or CMV assignments 20 times. In a later analysis, co-occurring TCRs were grouped using DBSCAN, and TCRdist sequence similarity was added for clustering within HLA-allele-positive subsets. Co-occurrence clustering excluded repertoires with fewer than 30,000 or more than 120,000 public chains, plus five with anomalous nucleotide sharing. Not all clones reach the TCRdb copy of this immuneACCESS table, which keeps in-frame sequences only. Checked studies attribute under half of the gap to unresolved V genes and leave the rest unexplained. V and J calls plus clone size are reproduced from that table; the DNA served to infer D and trimming. The sample contains roughly 200,000 clones, 80% to 90% of them found a single time. Around 0.3% of the sample is held by the ten biggest clonotypes.

This record belongs to a study of cytomegalovirus exposure and HLA in healthy donors (TCRdb year 2017). Notes on the research overall: An earlier analysis of 587 of the donors reported under 300 Gb of sequence data and around 110 million unique TCR beta sequences obtained from around 190 million T cells. An early release that covered more than 550 HLA-typed donors contained around 330 gigabases of sequencing data and tens of millions of unique TCR sequences. Among the roughly 390 genotyped donors, more than 70% belonged to the genetic ancestry cluster associated with self-reported Caucasian donors. The study was designed to test whether signatures of past pathogen exposure could be identified by cataloging public T cell receptors. The study profiled the T cell repertoires of hundreds of subjects by immunosequencing and related them to cytomegalovirus serostatus. A separate validation cohort of 90 to 150 different subjects was used in addition to the 666-subject first cohort. High-throughput TCR immunosequencing, statistical association of individual TCRs with disease status, and machine learning were combined to predict cytomegalovirus infection status. To study patterns of TCR occurrence, a later analysis re-analyzed previously published TCR beta repertoires from hundreds of donors and added high-resolution HLA genotyping. In the later analysis, no new phenotypic data were used to find candidate immune exposures; instead, reliance was placed on TCR beta sequences and their occurrence across donors. In an earlier analysis of around 540 of the donors, high-throughput TCR beta sequencing was used to judge whether each TCR beta V gene segment behaved as functional or pseudogenic. Donor age, sex, ethnicity and CMV serostatus were compiled alongside the repertoire data. A later genetic analysis took genome-wide SNP genotypes for about 55% of the roughly 670 donors and used that subset as a discovery cohort. Every discovery cohort repertoire had been produced on one sequencing platform. Both class I and class II loci were covered by HLA typing, at four-digit resolution. The number of donors typed differed by locus, with roughly 620-630 for A, B, C, DRB1 and DQB1, roughly 520 for DQA1, over 600 for DPA1, and around 460 for DPB1. About 5 DR-DQ haplotypes were handled as single units for association and clustering, since linkage in the cohort was strong. Across 398 genotyped donors of the cohort, an average of roughly 250,000 unique TCR beta nucleotide sequences per donor were sequenced, and 15% to 20% of those sequences were non-productive.

CDR1 and CDR2, looked up from the germline V gene (reference sequence), are MNHEY and SMNVEV. The germline V and J ends show losses of 5 bases and 3 bases respectively, and no gene match explains 5 bases of the junction. The cysteine opens and the phenylalanine closes a CDR3 of 14 amino acids. This entry keeps only the CDR3 DNA: 42 bases, framed from base 1. General study outcomes and caveats: HLA typing was unavailable for some donors at each locus, so association tests used only the typed subset. A total of 150 to 200 TCR beta chains were listed by the study as associated with cytomegalovirus. In an earlier analysis of approximately 590 of the donors, most TCR beta V segments appeared in productive rearrangements about 87% or about 30% of the time, broadly matching IMGT annotations. According to a later analysis, TCR association rates differed among HLA loci, with DRB1 alleles showing the most associated TCRs and HLA-C alleles showing the fewest. Some IMGT-functional V segments, including TRBV6-2 and TRBV6-3, could not be distinguished by the 87-base-pair reads and were therefore excluded. In a later analysis, most CMV-associated TCR beta chains were found to appear HLA-restricted, with HLA associations seemingly driven largely by CMV exposure. In a later analysis, several top co-occurrence clusters were reported to appear linked to parvovirus B19, influenza, CMV and Epstein-Barr virus. For the cohort, immune exposure information was limited to CMV serostatus. A further reported finding was that TCR beta sequences accurately predicted the HLA-A and HLA-B alleles for most subjects in the first cohort. Assigning TCR associations to individual alleles was difficult when HLA alleles, especially DR and DQ, strongly co-occurred. Because counts were too low, about 18 rarely observed V segments, including chromosome 9 orphons, were excluded from the earlier analysis of 587 of the donors. An association between a missense DCLRE1C variant and V-gene and J-gene trimming of TCR beta chains was found in a later genetic analysis and replicated in an independent cohort. Presence/absence analyses assumed roughly uniform sequencing depth across donors, an assumption that may not hold. Correlated functional status among segregating V segments might be attributable to linkage disequilibrium, but an unknown experimental factor could not be ruled out. In vitro tests confirmed that a few of the cytomegalovirus-associated TCR beta chains recognize cytomegalovirus antigens. According to the authors, the approach could potentially be generalized to other disease states and immunological phenotypes. While some public TCRs were present in many individuals, most TCR sequences turned up only very rarely across donors. In a later analysis, 16,951 TCR beta sequences were associated with specific HLA alleles at a false discovery rate of 0.05. The cohort was sequenced for TCR beta chains only, and without alpha or paired-chain data the features that could be detected were limited. In a later analysis, HLA-associated TCR beta chains were found to be more clonally expanded and to have lower generation probabilities than equally common non-associated chains. In a later genetic analysis, fewer N-insertions in productive TCRs were reported among donors in an Asian-associated ancestry cluster than the roughly 710-donor mean. Cytomegalovirus status was reported to be diagnosed by the classifier with high specificity and sensitivity in both the original and validation cohorts. The sequencing pipeline was judged likely to have produced a cluster of highly shared sequence variants as a technical artifact.

In total, roughly 670 healthy bone marrow donors made up the cohort. At the time of sampling, every cohort member was nominally healthy, though immune exposures that went unrecorded were likely present. The donor was CMV seronegative and belonged to the group of 380 or so seronegative cohort members. Each donor provided a peripheral blood sample, and peripheral blood mononuclear cells were used for TCR beta sequencing. The Qiagen DNeasy Blood Extraction Kit was used to extract genomic DNA from the blood cell samples. The chain joins TRBV27 to TRBJ2-7; 9 of the junction bases match TRBD2. What was sequenced was PBMCs. This receptor was identified in a woman aged 30 to 39 in good health and CMV-seronegative. The CDR3 in this case is CASSDSGSHYEQYF. DNA sequence: TGTGCCAGCAGTGATAGCGGGAGTCACTACGAGCAGTACTTC.